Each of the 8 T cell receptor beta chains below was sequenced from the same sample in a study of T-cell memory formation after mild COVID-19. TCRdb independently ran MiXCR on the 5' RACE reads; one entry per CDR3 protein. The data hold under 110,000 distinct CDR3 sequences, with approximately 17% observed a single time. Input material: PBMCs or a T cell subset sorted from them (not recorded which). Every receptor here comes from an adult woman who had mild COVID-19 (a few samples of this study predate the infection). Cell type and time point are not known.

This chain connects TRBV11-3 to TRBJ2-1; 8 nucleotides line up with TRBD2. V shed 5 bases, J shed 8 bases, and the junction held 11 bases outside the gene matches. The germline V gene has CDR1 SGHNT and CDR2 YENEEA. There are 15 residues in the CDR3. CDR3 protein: CASSPREGPRDEQFF. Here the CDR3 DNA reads TGTGCCAGCAGCCCTCGGGAGGGGCCTAGGGATGAGCAGTTCTTC.

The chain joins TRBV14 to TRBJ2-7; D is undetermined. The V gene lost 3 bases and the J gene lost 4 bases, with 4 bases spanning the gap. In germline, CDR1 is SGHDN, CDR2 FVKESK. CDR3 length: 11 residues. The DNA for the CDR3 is TGTGCCAGCAGCCATGGGTACGAGCAGTACTTC. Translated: CASSHGYEQYF. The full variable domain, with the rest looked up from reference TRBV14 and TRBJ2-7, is EAGVTQFPSHSVIEKGQTVTLRCDPISGHDNLYWYRRVMGKEIKFLLHFVKESKQDESGMPNNRFLAERTGGTYSTLKVQPAELEDSGVYFCASSHGYEQYFGPGTRLTVT.

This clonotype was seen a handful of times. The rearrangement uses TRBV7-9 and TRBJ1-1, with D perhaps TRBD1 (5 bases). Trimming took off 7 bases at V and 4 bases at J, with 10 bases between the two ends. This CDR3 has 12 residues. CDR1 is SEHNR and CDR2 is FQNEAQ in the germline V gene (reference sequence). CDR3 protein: CASTLGGTEAFF. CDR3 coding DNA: TGTGCCAGCACTTTGGGGGGCACTGAAGCTTTCTTT.

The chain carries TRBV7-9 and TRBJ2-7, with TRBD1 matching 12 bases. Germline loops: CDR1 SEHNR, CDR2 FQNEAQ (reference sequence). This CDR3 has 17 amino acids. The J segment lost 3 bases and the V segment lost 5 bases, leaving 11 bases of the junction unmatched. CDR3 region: CASSPQPGQGAIYEQYF. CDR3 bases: TGTGCCAGCAGCCCCCAACCGGGACAGGGGGCTATCTACGAGCAGTACTTC.

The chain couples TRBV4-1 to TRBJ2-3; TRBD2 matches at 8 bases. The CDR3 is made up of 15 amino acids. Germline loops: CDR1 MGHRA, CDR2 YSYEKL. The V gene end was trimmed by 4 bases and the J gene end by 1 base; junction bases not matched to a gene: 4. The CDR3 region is CASSPLGLGTDTQYF. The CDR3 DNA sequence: TGCGCCAGCAGCCCTCTGGGACTAGGCACAGATACGCAGTATTTT.

This CDR3 reads CATSDPRDRSYNEQFF. The CDR3 nucleotides read TGTGCCACCAGTGACCCCCGGGACAGGTCCTACAATGAGCAGTTCTTC. The chain combines TRBV24-1 with TRBJ2-1, with 8 bases lining up with TRBD1. The CDR3 runs 16 residues. Germline loops: CDR1 KGHDR, CDR2 SFDVKD. Trimming cost V 4 bases and J 1 base; bases outside gene matches: 5.

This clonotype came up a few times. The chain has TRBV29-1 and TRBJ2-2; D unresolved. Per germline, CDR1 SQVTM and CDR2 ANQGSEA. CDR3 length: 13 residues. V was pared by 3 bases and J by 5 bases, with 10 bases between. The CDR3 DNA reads TGCAGCGTTGATTTTCTAGGGACCGGGGAGCTGTTTTTT. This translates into CSVDFLGTGELFF.

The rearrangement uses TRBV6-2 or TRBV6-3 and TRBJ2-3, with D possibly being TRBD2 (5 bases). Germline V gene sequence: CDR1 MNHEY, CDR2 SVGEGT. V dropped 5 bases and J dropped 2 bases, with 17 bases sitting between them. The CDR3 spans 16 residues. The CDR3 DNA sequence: TGTGCCAGCAGTAGCGGATATGTGGAGACCACAGATACGCAGTATTTT. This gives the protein CASSSGYVETTDTQYF.